This T cell receptor beta chain originates from a study of T cell repertoires in cytomegalovirus infection. Study context: Both CMV infection and a matching HLA type were indicated by public TCR beta signatures.

Germline CDR1 is MNHEY and CDR2 is SVGEGT. This CDR3 is 17 amino acids long. Unmatched junction bases numbered 8, after V lost 7 bases and J lost 3 bases. TCRdb processed the reads anew with MiXCR; each CDR3 protein has one entry. The table lists about 530,000 distinct CDR3 sequences, approximately 25% of them singletons, with roughly 13% in the top ten. Study results and limitations: Cumulative frequency (of public TCR beta family members) identified carriers of CMV plus the relevant HLA. HLA-C-restricted, CMV-specific TCR beta clonotypes were dominant ex vivo.

About this clonotype: Its antigen is still unknown.

The J gene is TRBJ2-2, the V gene TRBV6-2 or TRBV6-3; 13 bases agree with TRBD2. The receptor was derived from a human donor in good health (CMV status not recorded). Some clones in this sample may be carry-over from other donors' samples. Sequencing was carried out using PBMCs. CDR3 protein: CASIYGLAGADTGELFF. CDR3 coding DNA: TGTGCCAGCATCTACGGACTAGCGGGAGCGGACACCGGGGAGCTGTTTTTT.